The clone carrying this T cell receptor (beta chain) came up many times. The TCR library protocol was used to attach unique molecular identifiers. These identifiers were attached to individual cDNA molecules. TCRdb reprocessed the 5' RACE reads via MiXCR and lists one record per CDR3 protein. The profile shows 70,000 to 90,000 distinct CDR3 sequences, 15% to 18% of them singletons. The sample is drawn from a study of early T cells in non-severe SARS-CoV-2 infection. On the study more broadly: Sequenced bulk RNA came from whole blood that was unsorted, and chains were unpaired.

Per the germline V gene, CDR1 is LGHNA and CDR2 is YSLEER. Trimming cost V 1 base and J 6 bases; bases outside gene matches: 9. The CDR3 runs 16 residues. This receptor was obtained from an adult who was a healthcare worker with PCR-confirmed SARS-CoV-2 infection or an uninfected control (not recorded which). The sequenced sample was whole blood. The gene calls are TRBV4-3 and TRBJ2-3, with 8 bases lining up with TRBD2. The CDR3 bases are TGCGCCAGCAGCCAAGGCCCCGGGACTAGGGGCGATACGCAGTATTTT. It is translated as CASSQGPGTRGDTQYF.